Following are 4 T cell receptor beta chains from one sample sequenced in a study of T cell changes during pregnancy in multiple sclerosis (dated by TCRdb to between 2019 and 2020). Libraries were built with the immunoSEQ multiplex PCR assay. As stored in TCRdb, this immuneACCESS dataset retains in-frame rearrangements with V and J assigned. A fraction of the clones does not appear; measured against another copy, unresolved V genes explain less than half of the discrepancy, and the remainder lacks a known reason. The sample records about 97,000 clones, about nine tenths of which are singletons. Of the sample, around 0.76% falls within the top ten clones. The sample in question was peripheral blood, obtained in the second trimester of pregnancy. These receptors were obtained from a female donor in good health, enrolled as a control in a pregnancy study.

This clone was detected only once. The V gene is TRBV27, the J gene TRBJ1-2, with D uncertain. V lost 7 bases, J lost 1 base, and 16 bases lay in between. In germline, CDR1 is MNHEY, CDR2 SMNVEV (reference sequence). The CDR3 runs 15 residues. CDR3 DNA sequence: TGTGCCAGCACCAGTTTGGGCGCCGGTAACTATGGCTACACCTTC. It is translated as CASTSLGAGNYGYTF.

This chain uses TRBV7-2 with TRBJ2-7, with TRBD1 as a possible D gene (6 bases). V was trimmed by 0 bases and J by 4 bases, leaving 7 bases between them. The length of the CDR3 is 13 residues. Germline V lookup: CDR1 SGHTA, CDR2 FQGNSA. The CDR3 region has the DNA TGTGCCAGCAGCTTAGCGGGACAATACGAGCAGTACTTC. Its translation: CASSLAGQYEQYF.

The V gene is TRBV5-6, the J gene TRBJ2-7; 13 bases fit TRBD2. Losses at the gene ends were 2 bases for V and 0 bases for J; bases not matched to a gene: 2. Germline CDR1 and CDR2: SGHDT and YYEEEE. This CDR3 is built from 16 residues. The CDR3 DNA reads TGTGCCAGCAGCTTACTAGCGGGGGGGCTCTCCTACGAGCAGTACTTC. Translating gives CASSLLAGGLSYEQYF.

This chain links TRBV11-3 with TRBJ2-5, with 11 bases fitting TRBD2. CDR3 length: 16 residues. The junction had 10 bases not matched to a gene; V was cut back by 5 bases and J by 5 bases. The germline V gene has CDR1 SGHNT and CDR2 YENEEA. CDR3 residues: CASSLGTSGLEETQYF. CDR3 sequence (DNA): TGTGCCAGCAGCCTAGGGACTAGCGGACTGGAGGAGACCCAGTACTTC.